The 32 T cell receptor beta chains below come from one sample, sequenced in a study of preoperative IRX-2 immunotherapy in early breast cancer (dated 2019 in TCRdb). This specimen's treatment or condition label, interpreted: preoperative locoregional IRX-2 cytokine immunotherapy. Libraries were made using the immunoSEQ multiplex PCR assay. TCRdb took this table from immuneACCESS and kept in-frame rearrangements with V and J called. Such tables lack part of the clones; where checked against another copy, unresolved V genes explain under half of the gap, and the rest is unexplained. This sample holds 35,000 to 55,000 clones; 85% to 95% were observed only once. The ten largest make up around 1.5% of the sample. Material: tumor tissue, obtained after IRX-2 immunotherapy. The receptors here all came from a human donor with breast cancer.

The sample holds a few counts of this clone. V usage is TRBV29-1 and J usage is TRBJ1-5, with 8 bases that match TRBD1. From germline, CDR1 is SQVTM and CDR2 ANQGSEA. V was clipped by 6 bases and J by 7 bases; unmatched bases: 5. The CDR3 is 12 residues long. Here the CDR3 DNA reads TGCAGCGTCGGGAACAGGGGGCAGCCCCAGCATTTT. It yields the protein CSVGNRGQPQHF.

V and J are TRBV6-4 and TRBJ2-5; a weak D match, TRBD2 (5 bases). Trimming took off 9 bases at V and 4 bases at J, with 15 bases between the two ends. Germline lookup yields CDR1 MRHNA and CDR2 SNTAGT. This CDR3 has 13 residues. CDR3 coding DNA: TGTGCCAGTCCGAGGGCCCCGGTAGAGACCCAGTACTTC. It is translated as CASPRAPVETQYF.

Only a few counts were recorded for this clone. The rearrangement joins TRBV6-5 to TRBJ1-5; tentatively, D is TRBD1 (5 bases). Per germline, CDR1 MNHEY and CDR2 SVGAGI. V shed 5 bases and J shed 7 bases, with 15 bases lying between them. This CDR3 has 14 amino acids. The DNA for the CDR3 is TGTGCCAGCAGTCTCCAAGGGGTCGACCAGCCCCAGCATTTT. This gives the protein CASSLQGVDQPQHF.

This sequence joins TRBV5-1 and TRBJ2-1, with 7 positions matching TRBD1. The CDR3 runs to 16 residues. Trimming took 3 bases from V and 5 from J; bases not matched to a gene: 11. The germline gives CDR1 SGHRS, CDR2 YFSETQ. CDR3 sequence reads: CASSSTGTAMNNEQFF. The CDR3 bases are TGCGCCAGCAGCTCGACCGGGACAGCAATGAACAATGAGCAGTTCTTC.

This chain joins TRBV6-1 and TRBJ2-3; TRBD2 agrees at 11 bases. Germline CDR1 reads MNHNS; CDR2 reads SASEGT. The CDR3 has 14 residues. Trimming took 9 bases from V and 3 from J; bases not matched to a gene: 5. The CDR3 DNA reads TGTGCCAGTCACACTAGCGGGAGTACAGATACGCAGTATTTT. This gives the protein CASHTSGSTDTQYF.

This chain uses TRBV11-2 with TRBJ2-2; 8 nucleotides line up with TRBD2. The length of the CDR3 is 13 residues. Germline V CDR1 and CDR2: SGHAT, FQNNGV. V trimming: 5 bases; J trimming: 6 bases; junction bases outside the gene matches: 2. CDR3 sequence (DNA): TGTGCCAGCAGCCCGGGACTAGCCGGGGAGCTGTTTTTT. It encodes CASSPGLAGELFF.

The chain uses TRBV6-5 and TRBJ1-2, with 8 bases matching TRBD1. V lost 4 bases, J lost 7 bases, and 5 bases stayed unmatched. There are 13 residues in the CDR3. The germline gives CDR1 MNHEY, CDR2 SVGAGI. The CDR3 reads CASSFPTGGGYTF. CDR3 DNA sequence: TGTGCCAGCAGTTTTCCTACAGGGGGTGGCTACACCTTC.

The chain has TRBV7-3 and TRBJ1-1; the D gene is possibly TRBD1 (5 bases). There are 14 residues in the CDR3. Germline V lookup: CDR1 SGHTA, CDR2 FQGTGA. V lost 2 bases and J lost 4, with 11 bases in between. The CDR3 protein is CASSLGRGSTEAFF. In nucleotides, the CDR3 is TGTGCCAGCAGCTTAGGGAGGGGTAGCACTGAAGCTTTCTTT.

This clone was found once. The CDR3 loop reads CASRSGTSGNNEQFF. The CDR3 DNA sequence: TGTGCCAGCAGATCCGGGACTAGCGGAAACAATGAGCAGTTCTTC. The chain links TRBV6-6 to TRBJ2-1; TRBD2 matches 11 bases. Germline lookup yields CDR1 MNHNY and CDR2 SVGAGI (reference sequence). This CDR3 spans 15 amino acids. Losses at the gene ends were 6 bases for V and 5 bases for J; bases not matched to a gene: 6.

The rearrangement uses TRBV27 and TRBJ1-5, with TRBD1 identical over 7 bases. The trim removed 6 bases at V and 6 bases at J, leaving 8 bases unmatched. CDR1 is MNHEY, CDR2 SMNVEV, per germline (reference sequence). The CDR3 totals 14 residues. The CDR3 sequence: CASSQQGWGQPQHF. CDR3 nucleotide sequence: TGTGCCAGCAGCCAACAGGGGTGGGGTCAGCCCCAGCATTTT.

The chain couples TRBV7-9 to TRBJ2-5, with D perhaps given as TRBD1 or TRBD2 (5 bases each). CDR3 length: 13 amino acids. CDR1 and CDR2 (germline): SEHNR, FQNEAQ (reference sequence). Trimming removed 4 bases from V and 2 bases from J, with 8 bases in between. The CDR3 DNA reads as TGTGCCAGCAGCTGGGGGTCTCAAGAGACCCAGTACTTC. Translating it yields CASSWGSQETQYF.

This chain links TRBV5-1 with TRBJ2-3; 10 nucleotides line up with TRBD2. Per germline, CDR1 SGHRS and CDR2 YFSETQ. The CDR3 sequence is 16 residues long. J gave up 3 bases and V 2 bases, and 6 bases lay outside the gene matches. The CDR3 region has the DNA TGCGCCAGCAGCTTCCCAGCGGGAGGGCCGACAGATACGCAGTATTTT. Translated: CASSFPAGGPTDTQYF.

By sample share, this clone is medium-sized (0.01 to 0.1%). This sequence joins TRBV27 and TRBJ1-6; 9 bases fit TRBD1. The V gene's germline CDR1 is MNHEY and CDR2 SMNVEV (reference sequence). This CDR3 region has 14 residues. Losses at the gene ends were 6 bases for V and 9 bases for J; bases not matched to a gene: 6. The CDR3 sequence is CASSDGTGSSPLHF. In nucleotides, the CDR3 is TGTGCCAGCAGCGACGGGACAGGGTCTTCACCCCTCCACTTT.

The V and J genes are TRBV2 and TRBJ1-4, with TRBD1 identical over 8 bases. V was pared by 6 bases and J by 4 bases, with 10 bases of the junction left unmatched. The germline gives CDR1 SNHLY, CDR2 FYNNEI. The CDR3 runs 16 residues. CDR3 region: CASRVGQGANNEKLFF. CDR3 bases: TGTGCCAGCAGGGTCGGCCAGGGGGCGAATAATGAAAAACTGTTTTTT.

This chain links TRBV5-4 with TRBJ1-1, with TRBD1 matching 11 bases. This CDR3 has 16 amino acids. The germline V gene has CDR1 SGHNT and CDR2 YYREEE (reference sequence). Unmatched junction bases numbered 11, after V lost 6 bases and J lost 4 bases. This chain's CDR3 is CASTRTGGAYFTEAFF. The CDR3 nucleotides read TGTGCCAGCACCCGGACAGGGGGCGCGTATTTCACTGAAGCTTTCTTT.

The V gene is TRBV18, the J gene TRBJ2-1, with 7 bases identical to TRBD1. CDR1 and CDR2 from the germline V gene are KGHSH and LQKENI. The CDR3 loop spans 15 amino acids. V dropped 6 bases and J dropped 4; count of bases not matched to a gene: 9. CDR3 sequence: CASSATGYFYNEQFF. CDR3 nucleotides: TGTGCCAGCTCTGCGACAGGGTATTTTTACAATGAGCAGTTCTTC. Based on the CDR3 plus reference TRBV18 and TRBJ2-1, the full variable domain is NAGVMQNPRHLVRRRGQEARLRCSPMKGHSHVYWYRQLPEEGLKFMVYLQKENIIDESGMPKERFSAEFPKEGPSILRIQQVVRGDSAAYFCASSATGYFYNEQFFGPGTRLTVL.

This clone showed up just once. The V call is TRBV4-2, the J call TRBJ2-2; D gene unclear. CDR1 is LGHNA, CDR2 YNFKEQ, per germline. The CDR3 sequence is 16 residues long. V lost 0 bases to trimming and J lost 8 bases, with 16 bases between them. The DNA for the CDR3 is TGTGCCAGCAGCCAAGACGAGCCCACCAGCTTTGGGGAGCTGTTTTTT. As protein: CASSQDEPTSFGELFF.

The genes are TRBV19 and TRBJ1-1; TRBD1 agrees at 7 bases. Looked up from germline, CDR1 is LNHDA and CDR2 is SQIVND (reference sequence). The length of the CDR3 is 16 residues. After removal of 5 bases from V and 0 bases from J, the junction contained 9 bases not matched to a gene. CDR3 bases: TGTGCCAGTAGTCTGCCGAGACAGGGTTTGAACACTGAAGCTTTCTTT. It yields the protein CASSLPRQGLNTEAFF.

DNA for the CDR3: TGTGCCAGCAGACGGGACCCGAACACCGGGGAGCTGTTTTTT. Residues: CASRRDPNTGELFF. The chain carries TRBV7-3 and TRBJ2-2, with D perhaps TRBD1 or TRBD2 (5 bases each). This CDR3 contains 14 residues. V lost 6 bases and J 0 bases, leaving 8 bases between the germline ends. Germline V CDR1 and CDR2: SGHTA, FQGTGA.

This chain uses TRBV28 with TRBJ2-1; 8 bases line up with TRBD2. CDR3 length: 16 residues. The germline V gene encodes CDR1 MDHEN and CDR2 SYDVKM. J was trimmed by 7 bases and V by 6 bases; bases with no gene match: 14. The CDR3 coding sequence is TGTGCCAGCAGCCCGGTCCGGACTAGCCTGTGGAATGAGCAGTTCTTC. It is translated as CASSPVRTSLWNEQFF.

The chain couples TRBV2 to TRBJ2-7; no clear D. Germline V CDR1 and CDR2: SNHLY, FYNNEI. The CDR3 consists of 12 residues. V was shortened by 2 bases and J by 6 bases, with 8 bases between the two germline ends. This CDR3 reads CASSEFGREQYF. In nucleotides, the CDR3 is TGTGCCAGCAGTGAATTTGGGCGCGAGCAGTACTTC.

This clone was recorded a few times. The V and J genes are TRBV7-9 and TRBJ2-2, with D possibly being TRBD1 or TRBD2 (5 bases each). There are 12 residues in the CDR3. V was shortened by 7 bases and J by 9 bases, with 12 bases between the two germline ends. Per the germline V gene, CDR1 is SEHNR and CDR2 is FQNEAQ (reference sequence). Here the CDR3 reads CASKIRDRELFF. The CDR3 DNA sequence: TGTGCCAGCAAAATTCGGGACCGGGAGCTGTTTTTT.

V usage is TRBV4-1 and J usage is TRBJ2-1; 9 nucleotides match TRBD1. CDR3 size: 15 residues. V shed 1 base and J 7 bases; nucleotides not matched to a gene: 5. The germline V gene has CDR1 MGHRA and CDR2 YSYEKL. CDR3 bases: TGCGCCAGCAGCCAAGGGCGGGACAGGGTAAATGAGCAGTTCTTC. Its translation: CASSQGRDRVNEQFF.

This sequence joins TRBV5-1 and TRBJ2-7, with TRBD1 identical over 7 bases. The CDR3 has 14 amino acids. V lost 4 bases and J lost 0; bases outside the gene matches: 4. From germline, CDR1 is SGHRS and CDR2 YFSETQ. The CDR3 spells CASSRGDSSYEQYF. As DNA, the CDR3 is TGCGCCAGCAGCAGAGGGGACAGCTCCTACGAGCAGTACTTC.

The genes are TRBV27 and TRBJ1-5; D is possibly TRBD1 (5 bases). Trimming removed 6 bases at V and 7 bases at J, with 16 bases between. From germline, CDR1 is MNHEY and CDR2 SMNVEV (reference sequence). The CDR3 length is 14 residues. CDR3 sequence: CASRRGRIGQPQHF. The CDR3 DNA reads as TGTGCCAGCAGGAGGGGCAGGATAGGACAGCCCCAGCATTTT.

This clone showed up just once. This sequence joins TRBV18 and TRBJ1-2; D is uncertain. The ends were cut back, 3 bases at V and 6 bases at J, with 14 bases in the middle. Germline assignment: CDR1 KGHSH and CDR2 LQKENI. The CDR3 extends over 14 amino acids. CDR3 amino acids: CASSPSGLRDGYTF. CDR3 coding DNA: TGTGCCAGCTCACCTTCGGGGTTACGAGATGGCTACACCTTC.

In its sample, this clone was seen once. The V and J genes are TRBV6-4 and TRBJ2-5, with D perhaps matching TRBD2 (7 bases). Between the trimmed V and J ends, which lost 0 bases and 5 bases, there was a span of 13 bases. The CDR3 covers 15 residues. CDR1 and CDR2 from the germline V gene are MRHNA and SNTAGT. The CDR3 nucleotides read TGTGCCAGCAGTGACTCTCGGAGGGGGGGGGAGACCCAGTACTTC. Its protein product is CASSDSRRGGETQYF.

V gene TRBV7-9 combines with J gene TRBJ2-1, with a tentative D call TRBD2 (5 bases). The germline gives CDR1 SEHNR, CDR2 FQNEAQ (reference sequence). CDR3 length: 13 amino acids. Trimming removed 3 bases at V and 3 bases at J, with 6 bases between. The CDR3 sequence: CASSFGGYNEQFF. As DNA, the CDR3 is TGTGCCAGCAGCTTCGGAGGCTACAATGAGCAGTTCTTC. Full variable domain (missing parts from reference TRBV7-9 and TRBJ2-1): DTGVSQNPRHKITKRGQNVTFRCDPISEHNRLYWYRQTLGQGPEFLTYFQNEAQLEKSRLLSDRFSAERPKGSFSTLEIQRTEQGDSAMYLCASSFGGYNEQFFGPGTRLTVL.

The V call is TRBV7-3, the J call TRBJ2-1; 8 bases map to TRBD2. Germline CDR1 and CDR2: SGHTA and FQGTGA. The V gene end was trimmed by 1 base and the J gene end by 0 bases; junction bases not matched to a gene: 5. This CDR3 is built from 17 residues. CDR3 DNA: TGTGCCAGCAGCTTAATGAGGCGGGGGGTCTCCTACAATGAGCAGTTCTTC. Protein: CASSLMRRGVSYNEQFF.

This clone was found once. The chain is built from TRBV30 and TRBJ1-3, with 10 positions matching TRBD1. The CDR3 is 13 amino acids. J gave up 6 bases and V 3 bases, and 2 bases lay outside the gene matches. Germline V gives CDR1 GTSNPN, CDR2 SVGIG (reference sequence). CDR3 in amino acids: CAWRGTGVNTIYF. The CDR3 DNA is TGTGCCTGGAGGGGGACAGGGGTAAACACCATATATTTT.

This chain joins TRBV5-4 and TRBJ2-5, with 10 nucleotides matching TRBD2. Per the germline V gene, CDR1 is SGHNT and CDR2 is YYREEE (reference sequence). The CDR3 contains 15 residues. V lost 2 bases and J lost 5; bases outside the gene matches: 6. The CDR3, as DNA: TGTGCCAGCAGCTTTAGCGGGAGGCGAGGCGAGACCCAGTACTTC. This sequence encodes CASSFSGRRGETQYF.

This chain uses TRBV9 with TRBJ1-4, with D uncertain. The V and J ends lost 1 base and 6 bases respectively, with 13 bases between them. Germline V gives CDR1 SGDLS, CDR2 YYNGEE. The CDR3 has 15 amino acids. The CDR3 protein is CASSVTQNPYEKLFF. CDR3 nucleotides: TGTGCCAGCAGCGTAACACAGAACCCCTATGAAAAACTGTTTTTT.